This TCR beta chain was documented in a study of beta chain features in type 1 diabetes. About the research overall: All samples yielded some 110 million examined sorted cells.

Since all of the isolated RNA was reverse transcribed, expressed TCRB transcripts were what got sequenced. The data were produced by immunoSEQ multiplex PCR, yet TCRdb's version contains in-frame clones alone and is incomplete. The table lists fewer than 200,000 clones, under 9.5% of them singletons. The germline gives CDR1 MNHEY, CDR2 SVGAGI. CDR3 length: 15 amino acids. Trimming left V 5 bases short and J 3 bases short, with 17 bases between. Whole-study results and caveats: Patients with type 1 diabetes showed fewer VDJ junction insertions and more deletions. When cDNA is sequenced, cells with high TCR expression could be over-represented. Whether HLA type influences TCRB rearrangement remained unresolved here.

A word on this clone: Its matching antigen is unknown.

The sample taken for sequencing was central memory CD4+ T cells from blood. This receptor was obtained from a man between 18 and 35 years old in good health. This rearrangement joins TRBV6-5 to TRBJ2-7, with D maybe TRBD2 (6 bases). The CDR3 DNA reads as TGTGCCAGCAGTCCCCGTCCAGGCGGGGTCTACGAGCAGTACTTC. This sequence encodes CASSPRPGGVYEQYF.